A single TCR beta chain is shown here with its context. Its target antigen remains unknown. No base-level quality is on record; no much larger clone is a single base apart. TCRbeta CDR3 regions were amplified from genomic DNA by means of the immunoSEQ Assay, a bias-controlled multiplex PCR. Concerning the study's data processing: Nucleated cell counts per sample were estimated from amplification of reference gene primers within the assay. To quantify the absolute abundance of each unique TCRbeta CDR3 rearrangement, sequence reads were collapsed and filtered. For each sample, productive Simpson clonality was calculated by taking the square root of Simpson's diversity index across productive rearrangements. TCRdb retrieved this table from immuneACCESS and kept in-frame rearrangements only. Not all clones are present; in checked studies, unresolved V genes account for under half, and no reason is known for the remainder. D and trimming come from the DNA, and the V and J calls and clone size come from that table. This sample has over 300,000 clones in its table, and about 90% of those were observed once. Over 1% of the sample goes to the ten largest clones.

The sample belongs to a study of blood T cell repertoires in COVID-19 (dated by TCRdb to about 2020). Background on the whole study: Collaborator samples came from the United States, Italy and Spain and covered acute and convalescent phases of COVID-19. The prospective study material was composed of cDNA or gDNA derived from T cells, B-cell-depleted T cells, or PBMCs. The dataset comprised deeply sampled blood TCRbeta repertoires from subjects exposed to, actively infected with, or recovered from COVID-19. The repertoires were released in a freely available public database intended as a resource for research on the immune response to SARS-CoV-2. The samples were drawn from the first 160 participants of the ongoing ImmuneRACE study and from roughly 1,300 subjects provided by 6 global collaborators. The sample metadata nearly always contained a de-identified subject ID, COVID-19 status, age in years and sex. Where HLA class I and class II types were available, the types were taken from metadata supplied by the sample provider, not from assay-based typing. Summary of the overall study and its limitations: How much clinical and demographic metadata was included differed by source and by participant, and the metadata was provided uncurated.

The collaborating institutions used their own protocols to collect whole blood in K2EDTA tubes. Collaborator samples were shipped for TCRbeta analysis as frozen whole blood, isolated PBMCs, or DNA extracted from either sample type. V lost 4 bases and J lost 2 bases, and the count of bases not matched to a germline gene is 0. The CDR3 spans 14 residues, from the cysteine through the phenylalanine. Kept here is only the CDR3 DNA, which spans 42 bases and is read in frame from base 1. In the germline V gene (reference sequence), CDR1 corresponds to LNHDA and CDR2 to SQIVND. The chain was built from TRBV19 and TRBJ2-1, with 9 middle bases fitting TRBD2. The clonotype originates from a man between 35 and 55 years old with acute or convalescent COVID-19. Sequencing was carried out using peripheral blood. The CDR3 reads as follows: CASSKRGAYNEQFF. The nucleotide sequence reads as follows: TGTGCCAGTAGTAAGCGGGGGGCCTACAATGAGCAGTTCTTC.